This TCR beta chain was sequenced in a study of blood T cell repertoires in COVID-19. Some clones are missing from TCRdb's copy, which holds only in-frame ones; the method was immunoSEQ multiplex PCR. The sample yields 300,000 to 350,000 clones, 80% to 90% seen once. Germline values: CDR1 LNHDA, CDR2 SQIVND (reference sequence). The CDR3 spans 15 residues. After removal of 6 bases from V and 2 bases from J, the junction contained 9 bases not matched to a gene. The receptor's source is a man aged 25-45 years who had recovered from COVID-19. The chain is built from TRBV19 and TRBJ2-7, with TRBD1 identical over 8 bases. Source material: PBMCs or T cells enriched from blood (not recorded which). CDR3 coding DNA: TGTGCCAGTAGGCAGGGGGCCGGGCGAACCTACGAGCAGTACTTC. Its translation is CASRQGAGRTYEQYF.